Below, 4 T cell receptor beta chains from the same sample are listed, as sequenced in a study of blood T cell repertoires in COVID-19. Generated by immunoSEQ multiplex PCR, the TCRdb table keeps only in-frame clones and is missing some. The repertoire holds 100,000 to 150,000 clones, with about 89% as singletons. The sequenced material came from peripheral blood. Receptor source: a man in his sixties with COVID-19, enrolled during active disease.

As to this clone: In the same sample, other DNA sequences code for this CDR3. The J gene is TRBJ2-1, the V gene TRBV2, with 9 bases matching TRBD1. V dropped 5 bases and J dropped 0; count of bases not matched to a gene: 5. CDR3 size: 16 residues. CDR1 is SNHLY and CDR2 is FYNNEI in the germline V gene. CDR3 nucleotide sequence: TGTGCCAGCAGTCTCGGGACAGGGTCCTCCTACAATGAGCAGTTCTTC. Encoded protein: CASSLGTGSSYNEQFF.

V usage is TRBV9 and J usage is TRBJ2-2; 10 bases agree with TRBD2. J was trimmed by 7 bases and V by 0 bases; bases with no gene match: 9. The CDR3 consists of 17 residues. CDR1 is SGDLS and CDR2 is YYNGEE in the germline V gene. DNA for the CDR3: TGTGCCAGCAGCGTAGGAGTAGCGGGGGGCTCTAGCGGGGAGCTGTTTTTT. Encoded protein: CASSVGVAGGSSGELFF.

The chain carries TRBV6-5 and TRBJ1-4, with 11 bases fitting TRBD1. Germline V gene lookup returns CDR1 MNHEY and CDR2 SVGAGI. CDR3 length equals 15 residues. The ends lost 6 bases at V and 8 bases at J; junction bases unmatched: 8. In nucleotides, the CDR3 is TGTGCCAGCAGCAGGGACAGGGGGTTTGGAGAAAAACTGTTTTTT. This codes for CASSRDRGFGEKLFF.

This rearrangement joins TRBV7-2 to TRBJ1-4; D is unclear. This CDR3 is 15 amino acids long. Germline CDR1 and CDR2: SGHTA and FQGNSA. The V gene lost 1 base and the J gene lost 3 bases, with 9 bases spanning the gap. CDR3 region: CASSLGGRANEKLFF. CDR3 nucleotide sequence: TGTGCCAGCAGCTTAGGTGGGAGGGCTAATGAAAAACTGTTTTTT.